This TCR beta chain is drawn from a study of cytomegalovirus exposure and HLA in healthy donors. Points from the study as a whole: When a later analysis compared HLA-associated TCR beta chains with equally common others, the HLA-associated chains turned out to be more clonally expanded and to have lower generation probabilities. Among CMV-associated TCR beta chains, most appeared HLA-restricted in a later analysis.

The length of the CDR3 is 14 residues. Trimming removed 0 bases from V and 9 bases from J, with 13 bases in between. CDR1 and CDR2 from the germline V gene are MGHRA and YSYEKL. Regarding this clone: The antigen is not known.

PCR primers comprised 60 Vbeta and 13 Jbeta primers. The protocol was immunoSEQ multiplex PCR, while the TCRdb copy is restricted to in-frame clones and leaves out a portion. The data show roughly 120,000 clones, about 81% seen once. The chain links TRBV4-1 to TRBJ2-3, with D unclear. The sample comprised PBMCs. The TCR comes from a woman aged 30 to 39 in good health and CMV-seronegative. CDR3 DNA: TGCGCCAGCAGCCAAGATAGTGGGTACAGAACGCAGTATTTT. Residues: CASSQDSGYRTQYF.